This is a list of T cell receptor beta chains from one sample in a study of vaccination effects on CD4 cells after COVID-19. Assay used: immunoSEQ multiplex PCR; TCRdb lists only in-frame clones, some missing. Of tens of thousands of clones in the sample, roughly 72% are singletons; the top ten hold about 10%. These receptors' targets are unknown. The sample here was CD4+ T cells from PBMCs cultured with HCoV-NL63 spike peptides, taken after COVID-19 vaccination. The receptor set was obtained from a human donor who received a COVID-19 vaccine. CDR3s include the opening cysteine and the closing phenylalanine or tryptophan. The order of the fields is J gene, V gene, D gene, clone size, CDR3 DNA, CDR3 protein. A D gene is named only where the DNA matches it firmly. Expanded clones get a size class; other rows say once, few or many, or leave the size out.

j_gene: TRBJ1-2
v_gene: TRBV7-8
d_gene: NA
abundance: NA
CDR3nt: TGTGCCAGCAGCAGGACAGTGCCTAACTATGGCTACACCTTC
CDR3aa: CASSRTVPNYGYTF

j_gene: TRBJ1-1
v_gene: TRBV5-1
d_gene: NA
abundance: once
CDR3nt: TGCGCCAGCAGCTTGGGGGACAAACTTTACACTGAAGCTTTCTTT
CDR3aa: CASSLGDKLYTEAFF

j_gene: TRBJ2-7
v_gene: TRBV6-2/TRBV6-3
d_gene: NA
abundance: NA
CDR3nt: TGTGCCAGCAGTTACGTGATGGTCCCCTCCTACGAGCAGTACTTC
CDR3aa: CASSYVMVPSYEQYF

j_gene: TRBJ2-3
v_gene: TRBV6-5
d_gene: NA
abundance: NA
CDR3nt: TGTGCCAGCAGTTACTCTGAGGGATCCACAGATACGCAGTATTTT
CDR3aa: CASSYSEGSTDTQYF

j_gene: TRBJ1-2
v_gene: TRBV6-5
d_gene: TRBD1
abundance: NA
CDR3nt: TGTGCCAGCAGTTACGACGAGGGGGCCTTCGGCTACACCTTC
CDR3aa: CASSYDEGAFGYTF

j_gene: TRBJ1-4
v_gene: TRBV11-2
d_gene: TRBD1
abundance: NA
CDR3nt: TGTGCCAGCAGCCGGACTCGGACAGGGCTGGGGGTTGGTGAAAAACTGTTTTTT
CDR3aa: CASSRTRTGLGVGEKLFF

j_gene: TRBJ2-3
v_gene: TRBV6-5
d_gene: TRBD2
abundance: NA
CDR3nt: TGTGCCAGCAGTTACTCGATCGGGGGGTGGGCAGATACGCAGTATTTT
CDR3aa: CASSYSIGGWADTQYF

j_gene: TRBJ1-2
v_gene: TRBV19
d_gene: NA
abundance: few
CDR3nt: TGTGCCAGTAGTATTCCCCTCGCATCCCGCCGCGGCTACACCTTC
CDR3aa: CASSIPLASRRGYTF

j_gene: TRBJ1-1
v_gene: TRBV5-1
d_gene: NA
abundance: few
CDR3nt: TGCGCCAGCAGCTTGGATTCGACAGCGGGGGGTGAAGCTTTCTTT
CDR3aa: CASSLDSTAGGEAFF

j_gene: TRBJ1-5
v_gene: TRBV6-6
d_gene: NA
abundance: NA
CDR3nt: TGTGCCAGCAGTGTCGTGGGGGGGGCAAATCAGCCCCAGCATTTT
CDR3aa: CASSVVGGANQPQHF

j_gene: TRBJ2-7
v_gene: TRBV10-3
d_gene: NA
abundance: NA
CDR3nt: TGTGCCAACCGGACTTGGGGGGACTACGAGCAGTACTTC
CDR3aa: CANRTWGDYEQYF

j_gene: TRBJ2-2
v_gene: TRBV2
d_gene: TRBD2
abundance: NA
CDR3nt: TGTGCCAGCAGTCCGGGACTAGGGGGTACCGGGGAGCTGTTTTTT
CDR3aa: CASSPGLGGTGELFF

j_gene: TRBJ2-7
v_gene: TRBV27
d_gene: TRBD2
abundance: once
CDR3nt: TGTGCCAGCAGCCAGCGGGAGGGCCAGTCCGGGCAGTACTTC
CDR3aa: CASSQREGQSGQYF

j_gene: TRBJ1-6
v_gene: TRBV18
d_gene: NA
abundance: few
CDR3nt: TGTGCCAGCTCACAGGATTCTGATTCACCCCTCCACTTT
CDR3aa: CASSQDSDSPLHF

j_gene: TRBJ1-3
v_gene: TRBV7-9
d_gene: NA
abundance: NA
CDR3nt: TGTGCCAGCAGCCGCCAGGGAAACACCATATATTTT
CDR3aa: CASSRQGNTIYF

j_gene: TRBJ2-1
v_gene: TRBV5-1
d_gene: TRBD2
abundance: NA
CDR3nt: TGCGCCAGCAGCTCCGGGACTAGCGGTTACAATGAGCAGTTCTTC
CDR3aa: CASSSGTSGYNEQFF

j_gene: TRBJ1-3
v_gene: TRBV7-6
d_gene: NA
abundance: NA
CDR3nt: TGTGCCAGCAGCTTACTTGCGGGCTCTGGAAACACCATATATTTT
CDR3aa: CASSLLAGSGNTIYF

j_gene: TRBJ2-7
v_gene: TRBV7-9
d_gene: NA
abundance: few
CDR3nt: TGTGCCAGCAGCTTAGTGGTCAGAAGGGACGAGCAGTACTTC
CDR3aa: CASSLVVRRDEQYF

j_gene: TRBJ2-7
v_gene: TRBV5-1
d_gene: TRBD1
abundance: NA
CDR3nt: TGCGCCAGCAGCTTGGGACAGGGACAGAACCCTATCTCCTACGAGCAGTACTTC
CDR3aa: CASSLGQGQNPISYEQYF

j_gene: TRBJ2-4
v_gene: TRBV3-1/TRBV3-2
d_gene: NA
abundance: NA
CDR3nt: TGTGCCAGCAGCCAAGAGGGCAGCATTCAGTACTTC
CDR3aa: CASSQEGSIQYF

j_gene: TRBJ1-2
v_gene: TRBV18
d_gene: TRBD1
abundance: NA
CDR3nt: TGTGCCAGCTCACCCCCTGCGTTTGTCGGGACAGGGCTTGGCTACACCTTC
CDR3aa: CASSPPAFVGTGLGYTF

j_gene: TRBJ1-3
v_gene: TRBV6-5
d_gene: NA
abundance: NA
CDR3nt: TGTGCCAGCAGTTACTACAGCCACGCCGGAAACACCATATATTTT
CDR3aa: CASSYYSHAGNTIYF

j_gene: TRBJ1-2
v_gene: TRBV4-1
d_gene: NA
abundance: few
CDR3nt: TGCGCCAGCAGCCAAGTGGTTGGGTTTTCGGGGGGCTACACCTTC
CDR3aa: CASSQVVGFSGGYTF

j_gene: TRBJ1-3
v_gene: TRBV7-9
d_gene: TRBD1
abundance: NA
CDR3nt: TGTGCCAGCAGCTTTGGACAGGGGGCCTCTGGAAACACCATATATTTT
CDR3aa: CASSFGQGASGNTIYF

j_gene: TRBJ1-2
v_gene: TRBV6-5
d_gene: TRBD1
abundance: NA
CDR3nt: TGTGCCAGCAGTTGGACAGGGGCCTATGGCTACACCTTC
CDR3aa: CASSWTGAYGYTF

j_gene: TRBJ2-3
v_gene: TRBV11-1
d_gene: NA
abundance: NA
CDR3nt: TGTGCCAGCAGCACATCCGGGACGTACAGCACAGATACGCAGTATTTT
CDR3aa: CASSTSGTYSTDTQYF

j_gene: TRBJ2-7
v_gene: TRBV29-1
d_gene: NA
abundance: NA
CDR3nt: TGCAGCGTTGTCCCGGGGACGAACGAGCAGTACTTC
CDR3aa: CSVVPGTNEQYF

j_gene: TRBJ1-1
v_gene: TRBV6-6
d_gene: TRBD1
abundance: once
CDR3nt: TGTGCCAGCAGTTACGACAGGGTGAACACTGAAGCTTTCTTT
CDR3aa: CASSYDRVNTEAFF

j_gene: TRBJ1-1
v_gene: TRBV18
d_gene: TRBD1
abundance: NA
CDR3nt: TGTGCCAGCTCAAAAATGACAGGGGCTCCGAACACTGAAGCTTTCTTT
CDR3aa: CASSKMTGAPNTEAFF

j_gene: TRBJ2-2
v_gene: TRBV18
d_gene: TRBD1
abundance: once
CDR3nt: TGTGCCAGCTCACAACCTACAGGGGTGAACACCGGGGAGCTGTTTTTT
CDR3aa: CASSQPTGVNTGELFF

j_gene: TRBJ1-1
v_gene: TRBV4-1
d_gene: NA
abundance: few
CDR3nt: TGCGCCAGCAGCCAAGAGCAGAATTTGAACACTGAAGCTTTCTTT
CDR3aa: CASSQEQNLNTEAFF

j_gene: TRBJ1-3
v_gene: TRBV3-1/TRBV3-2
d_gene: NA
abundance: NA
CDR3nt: TGTGCCAGCAGCCAACCCGACAGTAACTCTGGAAACACCATATATTTT
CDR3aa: CASSQPDSNSGNTIYF